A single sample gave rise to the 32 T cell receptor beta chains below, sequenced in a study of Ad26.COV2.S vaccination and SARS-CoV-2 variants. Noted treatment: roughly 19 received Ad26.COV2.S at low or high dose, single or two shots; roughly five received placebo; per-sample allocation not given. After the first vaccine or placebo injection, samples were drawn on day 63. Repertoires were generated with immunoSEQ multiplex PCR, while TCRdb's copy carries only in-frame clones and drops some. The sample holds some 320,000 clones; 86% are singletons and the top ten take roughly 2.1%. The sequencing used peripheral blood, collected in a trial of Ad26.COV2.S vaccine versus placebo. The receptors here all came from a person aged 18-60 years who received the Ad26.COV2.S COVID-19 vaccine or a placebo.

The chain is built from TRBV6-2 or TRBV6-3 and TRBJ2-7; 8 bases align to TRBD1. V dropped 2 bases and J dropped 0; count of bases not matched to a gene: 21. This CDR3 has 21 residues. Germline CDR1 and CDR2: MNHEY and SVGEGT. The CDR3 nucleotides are TGTGCCAGCAGTTACCCAGGGAGGAGGACAGGGAGCCGTCAGACCTCCTACGAGCAGTACTTC. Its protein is CASSYPGRRTGSRQTSYEQYF.

The CDR3: CASSLKLAGGRDTQYF. CDR3 sequence (DNA): TGTGCCAGCAGCTTAAAACTAGCGGGGGGGCGAGATACGCAGTATTTT. The chain has TRBV7-3 and TRBJ2-3; 13 positions agree with TRBD2. V dropped 1 base and J dropped 5; count of bases not matched to a gene: 3. CDR1 and CDR2 from the germline V gene are SGHTA and FQGTGA. The CDR3 runs 16 residues.

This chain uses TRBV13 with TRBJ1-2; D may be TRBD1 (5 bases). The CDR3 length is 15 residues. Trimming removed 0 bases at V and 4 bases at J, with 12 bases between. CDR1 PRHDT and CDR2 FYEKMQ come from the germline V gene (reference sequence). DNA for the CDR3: TGTGCCAGCAGCTTAGGACGGACGGGGGGCTATGGCTACACCTTC. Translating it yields CASSLGRTGGYGYTF.

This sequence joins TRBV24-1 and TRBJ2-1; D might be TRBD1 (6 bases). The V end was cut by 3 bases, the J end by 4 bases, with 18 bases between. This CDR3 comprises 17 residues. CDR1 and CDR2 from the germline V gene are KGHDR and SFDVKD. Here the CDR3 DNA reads TGTGCCACCAGTGATGCAACGCCGGGACACGGATACAATGAGCAGTTCTTC. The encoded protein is CATSDATPGHGYNEQFF.

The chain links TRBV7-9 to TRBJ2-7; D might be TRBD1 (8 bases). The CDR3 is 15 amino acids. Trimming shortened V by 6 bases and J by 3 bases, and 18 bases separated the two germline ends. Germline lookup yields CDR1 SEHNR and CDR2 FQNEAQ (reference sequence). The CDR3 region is CASRHTGGEDYEQYF. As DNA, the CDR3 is TGTGCCAGCAGACACACAGGGGGGGAAGACTACGAGCAGTACTTC. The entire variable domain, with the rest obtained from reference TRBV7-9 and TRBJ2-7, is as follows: DTGVSQNPRHKITKRGQNVTFRCDPISEHNRLYWYRQTLGQGPEFLTYFQNEAQLEKSRLLSDRFSAERPKGSFSTLEIQRTEQGDSAMYLCASRHTGGEDYEQYFGPGTRLTVT.

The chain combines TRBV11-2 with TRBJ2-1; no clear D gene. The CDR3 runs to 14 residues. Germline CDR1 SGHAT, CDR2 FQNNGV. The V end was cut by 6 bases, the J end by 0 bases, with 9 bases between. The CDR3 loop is CASSLTGSYNEQFF. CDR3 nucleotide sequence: TGTGCCAGCAGTTTAACGGGCTCCTACAATGAGCAGTTCTTC.

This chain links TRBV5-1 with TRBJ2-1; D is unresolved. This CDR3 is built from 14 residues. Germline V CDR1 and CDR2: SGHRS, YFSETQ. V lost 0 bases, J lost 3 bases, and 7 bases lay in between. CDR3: CASSLESIYNEQFF. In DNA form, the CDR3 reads TGCGCCAGCAGCTTGGAAAGTATCTACAATGAGCAGTTCTTC.

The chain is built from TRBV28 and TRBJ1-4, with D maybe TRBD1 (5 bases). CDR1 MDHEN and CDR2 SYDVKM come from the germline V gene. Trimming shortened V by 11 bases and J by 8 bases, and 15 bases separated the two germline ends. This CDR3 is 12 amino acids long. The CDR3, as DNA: TGTGCCTCCGGGGGGGATCGGGAAAAACTGTTTTTT. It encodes CASGGDREKLFF. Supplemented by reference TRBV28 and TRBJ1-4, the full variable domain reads DVKVTQSSRYLVKRTGEKVFLECVQDMDHENMFWYRQDPGLGLRLIYFSYDVKMKEKGDIPEGYSVSREKKERFSLILESASTNQTSMYLCASGGDREKLFFGSGTQLSVL.

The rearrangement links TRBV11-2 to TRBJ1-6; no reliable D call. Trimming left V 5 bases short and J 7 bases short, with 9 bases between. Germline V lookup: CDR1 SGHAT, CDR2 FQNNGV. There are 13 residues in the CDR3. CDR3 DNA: TGTGCCAGCAGCCCGTATCAGAATTCACCCCTCCACTTT. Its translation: CASSPYQNSPLHF.

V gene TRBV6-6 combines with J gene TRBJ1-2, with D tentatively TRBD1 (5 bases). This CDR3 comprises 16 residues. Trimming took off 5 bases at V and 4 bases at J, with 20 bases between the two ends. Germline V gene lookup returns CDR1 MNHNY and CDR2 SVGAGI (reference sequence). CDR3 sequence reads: CASSRTDTRSTYGYTF. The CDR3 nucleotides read TGTGCCAGCAGTCGAACGGACACGCGGTCCACCTATGGCTACACCTTC.

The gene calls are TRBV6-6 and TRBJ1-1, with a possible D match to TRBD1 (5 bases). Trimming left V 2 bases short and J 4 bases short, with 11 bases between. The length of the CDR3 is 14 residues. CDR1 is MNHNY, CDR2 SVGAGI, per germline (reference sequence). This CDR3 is CASSYDPGVTEAFF. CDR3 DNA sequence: TGTGCCAGCAGTTACGACCCGGGGGTCACTGAAGCTTTCTTT.

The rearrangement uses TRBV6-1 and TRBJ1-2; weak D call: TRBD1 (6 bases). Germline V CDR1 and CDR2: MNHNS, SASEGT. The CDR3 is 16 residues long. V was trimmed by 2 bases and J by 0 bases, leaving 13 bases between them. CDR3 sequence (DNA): TGTGCCAGCAGTGAACCATGGGGGCAACCTAACTATGGCTACACCTTC. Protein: CASSEPWGQPNYGYTF.

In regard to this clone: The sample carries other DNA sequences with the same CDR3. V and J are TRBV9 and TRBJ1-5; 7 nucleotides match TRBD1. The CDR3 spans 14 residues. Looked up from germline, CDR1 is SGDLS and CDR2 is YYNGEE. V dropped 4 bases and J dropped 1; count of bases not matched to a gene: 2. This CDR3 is CASSPGQSNQPQHF. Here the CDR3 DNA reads TGTGCCAGCAGCCCGGGACAGAGCAATCAGCCCCAGCATTTT.

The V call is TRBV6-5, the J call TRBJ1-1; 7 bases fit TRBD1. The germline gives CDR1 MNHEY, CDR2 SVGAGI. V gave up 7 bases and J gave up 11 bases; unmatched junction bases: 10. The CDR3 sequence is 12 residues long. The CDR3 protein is CASKGSQGYAFF. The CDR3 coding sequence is TGTGCCAGCAAAGGGTCACAGGGGTATGCTTTCTTT.

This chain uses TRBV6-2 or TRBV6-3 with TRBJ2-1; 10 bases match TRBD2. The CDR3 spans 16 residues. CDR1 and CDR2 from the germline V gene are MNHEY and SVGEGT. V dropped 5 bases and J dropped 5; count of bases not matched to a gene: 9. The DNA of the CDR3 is TGTGCCAGCAGTCCAGTAGCGGGGGGCCTGGACAATGAGCAGTTCTTC. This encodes CASSPVAGGLDNEQFF.

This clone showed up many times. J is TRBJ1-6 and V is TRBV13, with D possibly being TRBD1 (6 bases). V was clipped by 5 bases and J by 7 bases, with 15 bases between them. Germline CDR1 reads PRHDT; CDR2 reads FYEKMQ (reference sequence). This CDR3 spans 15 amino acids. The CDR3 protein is CASSRMDRTNSPLHF. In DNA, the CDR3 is TGTGCCAGCAGCCGTATGGACAGAACCAATTCACCCCTCCACTTT.

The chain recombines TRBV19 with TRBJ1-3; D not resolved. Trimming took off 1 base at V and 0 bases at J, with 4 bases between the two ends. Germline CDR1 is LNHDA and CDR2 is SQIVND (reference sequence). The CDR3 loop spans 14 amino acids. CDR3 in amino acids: CASSIVSSGNTIYF. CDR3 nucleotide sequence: TGTGCCAGTAGTATAGTGTCCTCTGGAAACACCATATATTTT.

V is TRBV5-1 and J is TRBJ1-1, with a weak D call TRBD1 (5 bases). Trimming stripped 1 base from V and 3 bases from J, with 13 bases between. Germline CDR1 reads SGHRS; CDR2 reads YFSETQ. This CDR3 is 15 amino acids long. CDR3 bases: TGCGCCAGCAGCTTGTACCGGGGCGTCGACACTGAAGCTTTCTTT. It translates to CASSLYRGVDTEAFF.

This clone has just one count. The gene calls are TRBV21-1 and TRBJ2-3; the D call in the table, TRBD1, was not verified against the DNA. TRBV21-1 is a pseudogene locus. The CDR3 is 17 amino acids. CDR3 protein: CASSHGTGLASTDTQYF. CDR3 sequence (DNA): TGTGCCAGCAGCCACGGGACAGGGTTGGCTAGCACAGATACGCAGTATTTT.

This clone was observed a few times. The CDR3 reads CASSPLDTEAFF. The DNA for the CDR3 is TGTGCCAGCAGCCCACTGGACACTGAAGCTTTCTTT. V is TRBV21-1 and J is TRBJ1-1. TRBV21-1 is marked as a pseudogene. The CDR3 sequence is 12 residues long.

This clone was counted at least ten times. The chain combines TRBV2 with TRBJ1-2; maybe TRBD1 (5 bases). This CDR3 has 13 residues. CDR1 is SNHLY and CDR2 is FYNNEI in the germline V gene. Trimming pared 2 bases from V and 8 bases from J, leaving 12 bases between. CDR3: CASSEYQGDGYTF. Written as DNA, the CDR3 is TGTGCCAGCAGTGAATACCAGGGCGACGGCTACACCTTC. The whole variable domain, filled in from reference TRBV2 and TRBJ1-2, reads EPEVTQTPSHQVTQMGQEVILRCVPISNHLYFYWYRQILGQKVEFLVSFYNNEISEKSEIFDDQFSVERPDGSNFTLKIRSTKLEDSAMYFCASSEYQGDGYTFGSGTRLTVV.

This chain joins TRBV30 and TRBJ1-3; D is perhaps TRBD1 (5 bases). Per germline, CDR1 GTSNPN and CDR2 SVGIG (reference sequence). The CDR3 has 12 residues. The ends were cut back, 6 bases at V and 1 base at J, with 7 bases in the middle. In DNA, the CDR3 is TGTGCCTGCAGGGCTTCTGGAAACACCATATATTTT. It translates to CACRASGNTIYF.

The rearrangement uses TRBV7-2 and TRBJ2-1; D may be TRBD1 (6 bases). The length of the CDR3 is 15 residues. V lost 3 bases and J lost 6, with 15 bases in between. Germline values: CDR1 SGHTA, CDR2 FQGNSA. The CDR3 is CASSLFSGQFNEQFF. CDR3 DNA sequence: TGTGCCAGCAGCTTGTTTTCCGGACAGTTCAATGAGCAGTTCTTC. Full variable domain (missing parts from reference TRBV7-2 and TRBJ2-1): GAGVSQSPSNKVTEKGKDVELRCDPISGHTALYWYRQSLGQGLEFLIYFQGNSAPDKSGLPSDRFSAERTGGSVSTLTIQRTQQEDSAVYLCASSLFSGQFNEQFFGPGTRLTVL.

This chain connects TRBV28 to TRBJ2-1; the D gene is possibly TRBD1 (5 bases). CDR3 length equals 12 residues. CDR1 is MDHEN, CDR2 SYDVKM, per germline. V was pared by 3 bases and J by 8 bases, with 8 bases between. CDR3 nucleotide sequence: TGTGCCAGCAGTTTCCGACAGTATGAGCAGTTCTTC. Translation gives CASSFRQYEQFF. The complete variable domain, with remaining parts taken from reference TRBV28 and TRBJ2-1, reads DVKVTQSSRYLVKRTGEKVFLECVQDMDHENMFWYRQDPGLGLRLIYFSYDVKMKEKGDIPEGYSVSREKKERFSLILESASTNQTSMYLCASSFRQYEQFFGPGTRLTVL.

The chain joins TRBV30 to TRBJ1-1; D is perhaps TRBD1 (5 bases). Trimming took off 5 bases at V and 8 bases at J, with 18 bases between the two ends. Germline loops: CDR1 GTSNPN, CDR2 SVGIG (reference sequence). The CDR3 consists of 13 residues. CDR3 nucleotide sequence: TGTGCCTGGGGGGGGACGGTTAGCTTGGAAGCTTTCTTT. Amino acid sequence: CAWGGTVSLEAFF.

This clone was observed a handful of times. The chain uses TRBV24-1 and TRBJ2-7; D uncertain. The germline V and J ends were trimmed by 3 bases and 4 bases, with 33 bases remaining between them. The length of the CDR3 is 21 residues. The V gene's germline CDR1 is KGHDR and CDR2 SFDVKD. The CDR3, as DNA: TGTGCCACCAGTGATGAGGTCTGCGTAAGGGAAACATGGGCTTCGGAGTACGAGCAGTACTTC. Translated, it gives CATSDEVCVRETWASEYEQYF.

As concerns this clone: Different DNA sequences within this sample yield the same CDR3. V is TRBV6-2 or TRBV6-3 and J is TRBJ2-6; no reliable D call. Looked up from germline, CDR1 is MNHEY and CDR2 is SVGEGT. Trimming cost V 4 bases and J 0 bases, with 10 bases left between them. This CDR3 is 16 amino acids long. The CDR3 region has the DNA TGTGCCAGCAGTTGGGGATCTCACTCTGGGGCCAACGTCCTGACTTTC. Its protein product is CASSWGSHSGANVLTF.

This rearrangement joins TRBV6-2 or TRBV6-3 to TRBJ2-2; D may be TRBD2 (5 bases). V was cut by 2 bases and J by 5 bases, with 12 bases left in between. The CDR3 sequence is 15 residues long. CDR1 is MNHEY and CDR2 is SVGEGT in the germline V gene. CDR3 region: CASSYAGFRTGELFF. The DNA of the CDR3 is TGTGCCAGCAGTTACGCGGGTTTTAGGACCGGGGAGCTGTTTTTT.

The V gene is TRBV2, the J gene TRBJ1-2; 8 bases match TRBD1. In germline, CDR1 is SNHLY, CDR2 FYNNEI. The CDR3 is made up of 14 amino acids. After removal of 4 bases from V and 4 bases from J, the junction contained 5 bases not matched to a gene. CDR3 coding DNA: TGTGCCAGCAGTGCCCCGACAGGGGTCTATGGCTACACCTTC. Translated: CASSAPTGVYGYTF.

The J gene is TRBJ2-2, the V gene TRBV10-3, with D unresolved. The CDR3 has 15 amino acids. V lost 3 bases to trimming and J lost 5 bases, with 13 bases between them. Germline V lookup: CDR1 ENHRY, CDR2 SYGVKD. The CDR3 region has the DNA TGTGCCATCAGTGAACCGCGTGGGTCGACCGGGGAGCTGTTTTTT. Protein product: CAISEPRGSTGELFF.

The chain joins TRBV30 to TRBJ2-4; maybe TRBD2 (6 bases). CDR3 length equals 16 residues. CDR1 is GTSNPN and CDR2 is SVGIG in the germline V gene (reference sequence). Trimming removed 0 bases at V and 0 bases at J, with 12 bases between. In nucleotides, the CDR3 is TGTGCCTGGAGTGTATCGGGGAGGCAAGCCAAAAACATTCAGTACTTC. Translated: CAWSVSGRQAKNIQYF.

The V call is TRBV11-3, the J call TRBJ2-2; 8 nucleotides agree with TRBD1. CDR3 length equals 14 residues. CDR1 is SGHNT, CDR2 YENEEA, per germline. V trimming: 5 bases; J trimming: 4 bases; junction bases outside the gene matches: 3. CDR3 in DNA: TGTGCCAGCAGCACAGGGGGTTTCACCGGGGAGCTGTTTTTT. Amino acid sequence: CASSTGGFTGELFF.